This T cell receptor (beta chain) was obtained from a study of post-analysis software for immune sequencing data. Regarding this clonotype: Its matching antigen is unknown.

Trimming stripped 2 bases from V and 2 bases from J, with 6 bases between. Germline CDR1 reads MNHEY; CDR2 reads SMNVEV (reference sequence). The CDR3 extends over 13 amino acids. Overall study findings and caveats: Same-batch samples co-clustered strongly by F measure. With TRBV5-6, TRBV5-1 and TRBV20-1 included, 4 or 5 TRBV segments were more frequent in patients than in controls.

Incorporated into the TCR beta cDNA libraries were unique molecular identifiers, which served to reduce PCR and sequencing biases. Via MiXCR, TCRdb re-called the PCR reads, giving one row per CDR3 protein. The table has 750,000 to 950,000 distinct CDR3 sequences, around 50% seen once. The sample taken for sequencing was blood. The clonotype was recovered from a girl aged 5-17 years with multiple sclerosis. V usage is TRBV27 and J usage is TRBJ1-2, with no clear D. The CDR3 nucleotides read TGTGCCAGCAGTTTAAGCATAAACTATGGCTACACCTTC. The encoded protein is CASSLSINYGYTF.